Following are 28 T cell receptor beta chains from one sample sequenced in a study of blood T cell repertoires in COVID-19. Profiling relied on immunoSEQ multiplex PCR, and the TCRdb table lists in-frame clones only, not all of them. The table has approximately 150,000 clones, approximately 88% seen once. The sample was peripheral blood. The source is a woman in her 50s with acute or convalescent COVID-19.

The J gene is TRBJ2-3, the V gene TRBV5-1, with a tentative D call TRBD2 (6 bases). V was cut by 3 bases and J by 4 bases, with 12 bases left in between. CDR1 is SGHRS, CDR2 YFSETQ, per germline. The CDR3 has 14 residues. The CDR3 loop reads CASSSGVVSDTQYF. The CDR3 DNA reads TGCGCCAGCAGCTCGGGAGTAGTCTCAGATACGCAGTATTTT.

The chain employs TRBV6-5 and TRBJ1-4; 7 bases are a match to TRBD1. J was trimmed by 6 bases and V by 2 bases; bases with no gene match: 6. CDR1 and CDR2 from the germline V gene are MNHEY and SVGAGI. This CDR3 has 15 residues. CDR3 region: CASSYRQGGDEKLFF. In nucleotides, the CDR3 is TGTGCCAGCAGTTACCGACAGGGCGGTGATGAAAAACTGTTTTTT.

The rearrangement links TRBV11-2 to TRBJ2-1; 11 nucleotides line up with TRBD2. J gave up 7 bases and V 1 base, and 3 bases lay outside the gene matches. The CDR3 is made up of 15 amino acids. Germline lookup yields CDR1 SGHAT and CDR2 FQNNGV. CDR3 sequence: CASSLVLAGDNEQFF. CDR3 coding DNA: TGTGCCAGCAGCTTAGTACTAGCGGGAGATAATGAGCAGTTCTTC.

For the CDR3, the DNA is TGTGCCAGCAGCTTAGAACCGACAGGGGGCAATGAAAAACTGTTTTTT. Residues: CASSLEPTGGNEKLFF. The rearrangement links TRBV11-2 to TRBJ1-4; 10 bases fit TRBD1. This CDR3 has 16 residues. V was pared by 0 bases and J by 5 bases, with 3 bases of the junction left unmatched. Per germline, CDR1 SGHAT and CDR2 FQNNGV.

The chain carries TRBV6-5 and TRBJ2-7; perhaps TRBD1 as D (7 bases). V gave up 4 bases and J gave up 6 bases, with 16 bases separating them. The length of the CDR3 is 14 residues. CDR1 and CDR2 (germline): MNHEY, SVGAGI. The CDR3 bases are TGTGCCAGCAGTTGGACAGGCGGGGCGCGCGAGCAGTACTTC. Translation: CASSWTGGAREQYF.

V gene TRBV11-3 combines with J gene TRBJ2-3; TRBD1 is a possible D gene (5 bases). V was pared by 4 bases and J by 4 bases, with 15 bases between. CDR1 is SGHNT and CDR2 is YENEEA in the germline V gene. The length of the CDR3 is 15 residues. The CDR3 coding sequence is TGTGCCAGCAGCTCCTCAAACTGGGGCGCAGATACGCAGTATTTT. Residues: CASSSSNWGADTQYF.

The chain recombines TRBV29-1 with TRBJ2-7; possibly TRBD1 for D (6 bases). The length of the CDR3 is 15 residues. Trimming shortened V by 4 bases and J by 4 bases, and 20 bases separated the two germline ends. Germline V CDR1 and CDR2: SQVTM, ANQGSEA. This CDR3 is CSVGGRTDRFYEQYF. The CDR3 DNA is TGCAGCGTTGGGGGGCGGACGGACCGCTTTTACGAGCAGTACTTC.

The gene calls are TRBV7-7 and TRBJ1-5; TRBD1 matches 7 bases. V lost 1 base to trimming and J lost 0 bases; unmatched junction nucleotides: 3. Germline V gene lookup returns CDR1 SSHAT and CDR2 FNYEAQ (reference sequence). The CDR3 is 16 residues long. In DNA form, the CDR3 reads TGTGCCAGCAGCTTAGAGGGGACAGATAGCAATCAGCCCCAGCATTTT. This gives the protein CASSLEGTDSNQPQHF.

The CDR3 protein is CASSESLSLAGGGNEQFF. The CDR3 DNA reads TGTGCCAGCAGTGAATCACTGTCCCTAGCGGGGGGTGGGAATGAGCAGTTCTTC. This chain connects TRBV25-1 to TRBJ2-1, with 11 bases fitting TRBD2. CDR3 length: 18 amino acids. Germline CDR1 and CDR2: MGHDK and SYGVNS. V lost 1 base and J lost 7; bases outside the gene matches: 12.

As regards this clone: Other DNA sequences in this specimen translate into the identical CDR3. The chain combines TRBV9 with TRBJ1-2, with D tentatively TRBD1 (5 bases). V gave up 4 bases and J gave up 4 bases, with 8 bases separating them. This CDR3 contains 12 residues. Germline V lookup: CDR1 SGDLS, CDR2 YYNGEE. DNA of the CDR3: TGTGCCAGCAGCCCAGACAGCTATGGCTACACCTTC. Translating gives CASSPDSYGYTF. Supplemented by reference TRBV9 and TRBJ1-2, the full variable domain reads DSGVTQTPKHLITATGQRVTLRCSPRSGDLSVYWYQQSLDQGLQFLIQYYNGEERAKGNILERFSAQQFPDLHSELNLSSLELGDSALYFCASSPDSYGYTFGSGTRLTVV.

The chain is built from TRBV10-3 and TRBJ2-5, with D possibly TRBD1 on 5 matching bases. V was trimmed by 2 bases and J by 6 bases, leaving 10 bases between them. CDR3 size: 13 residues. Germline V gene sequence: CDR1 ENHRY, CDR2 SYGVKD. CDR3 in amino acids: CAISEAGMKTQYF. The CDR3 bases are TGTGCCATCAGTGAGGCAGGGATGAAGACCCAGTACTTC.

In this sample, this clone turned up once. The V call is TRBV11-3, the J call TRBJ1-2; D perhaps matches TRBD1 (6 bases). V gave up 2 bases and J gave up 8 bases, with 15 bases separating them. This CDR3 contains 14 residues. Germline assignment: CDR1 SGHNT and CDR2 YENEEA. The CDR3, as DNA: TGTGCCAGCAGCTTATGGCAGGGGCCTGGAGGCTACACCTTC. It codes for CASSLWQGPGGYTF.

This chain joins TRBV6-5 and TRBJ2-3, with 10 bases lining up with TRBD2. The germline V gene encodes CDR1 MNHEY and CDR2 SVGAGI. The CDR3 covers 15 residues. The V gene end was trimmed by 6 bases and the J gene end by 5 bases; junction bases not matched to a gene: 8. The CDR3 spells CASRTAGGLGDTQYF. Written as DNA, the CDR3 is TGTGCCAGCAGAACAGCGGGGGGGCTTGGAGATACGCAGTATTTT.

The chain couples TRBV5-4 to TRBJ2-7; D remains ambiguous. The CDR3 consists of 11 residues. CDR1 is SGHNT and CDR2 is YYREEE in the germline V gene (reference sequence). The germline V and J ends were trimmed by 4 bases and 2 bases, with 4 bases remaining between them. The CDR3 DNA sequence: TGTGCCAGCAGCGGAGCCTACGAGCAGTACTTC. Translating it yields CASSGAYEQYF.

V and J are TRBV18 and TRBJ1-2, with 11 bases identical to TRBD1. Trimming removed 2 bases from V and 2 bases from J; junction bases left unmatched: 4. This CDR3 is 16 amino acids long. Germline V lookup: CDR1 KGHSH, CDR2 LQKENI. Here the CDR3 reads CASSPGQGAGNYGYTF. The CDR3 nucleotides are TGTGCCAGCTCACCAGGACAGGGGGCGGGAAACTATGGCTACACCTTC.

The chain combines TRBV19 with TRBJ1-6, with TRBD1 matching over 8 bases. The CDR3 spans 13 residues. The J segment lost 9 bases and the V segment lost 6 bases, leaving 4 bases of the junction unmatched. Germline CDR1 reads LNHDA; CDR2 reads SQIVND (reference sequence). In DNA form, the CDR3 reads TGTGCCAGTAGGGACAGGGAGGTTTCACCCCTCCACTTT. This gives the protein CASRDREVSPLHF.

V usage is TRBV7-6 and J usage is TRBJ2-1; TRBD1 agrees at 10 bases. CDR3 length: 15 amino acids. CDR1 is SGHVS, CDR2 FNYEAQ, per germline. Trimming at V came to 5 bases and at J to 3 bases, leaving 4 bases not matched to a gene. The CDR3 here is CASSPGTGDYNEQFF. CDR3 nucleotides: TGTGCCAGCAGCCCCGGGACAGGGGACTACAATGAGCAGTTCTTC.

V and J are TRBV29-1 and TRBJ1-5, with D perhaps matching TRBD1 (6 bases). Germline V gene sequence: CDR1 SQVTM, CDR2 ANQGSEA. There are 16 residues in the CDR3. Trimming shortened V by 8 bases and J by 5 bases, and 25 bases separated the two germline ends. The CDR3 protein is CSTGGARDVTDQPQHF. The CDR3 coding sequence is TGCAGCACGGGGGGGGCCAGGGATGTTACCGATCAGCCCCAGCATTTT. Full variable domain (outside the CDR3, taken from reference TRBV29-1 and TRBJ1-5): SAVISQKPSRDICQRGTSLTIQCQVDSQVTMMFWYRQQPGQSLTLIATANQGSEATYESGFVIDKFPISRPNLTFSTLTVSNMSPEDSSIYLCSTGGARDVTDQPQHFGDGTRLSIL.

The rearrangement links TRBV19 to TRBJ2-3; 13 bases line up with TRBD2. The germline V gene encodes CDR1 LNHDA and CDR2 SQIVND (reference sequence). The CDR3 loop spans 16 amino acids. Trimming removed 4 bases from V and 7 bases from J; junction bases left unmatched: 8. CDR3 bases: TGTGCCAGTAGTACGCCGACTAGCGGGGGGATAAATACGCAGTATTTT. This sequence encodes CASSTPTSGGINTQYF.

The J gene is TRBJ1-5, the V gene TRBV19, with 7 bases identical to TRBD1. CDR3 length: 16 amino acids. In germline, CDR1 is LNHDA, CDR2 SQIVND (reference sequence). J was trimmed by 3 bases and V by 4 bases; bases with no gene match: 9. CDR3 bases: TGTGCCAGTAGTAACAAAGGGACAGTCTACAATCAGCCCCAGCATTTT. Amino acids: CASSNKGTVYNQPQHF.

The chain recombines TRBV5-4 with TRBJ2-3; D gene unclear. The CDR3 runs to 14 residues. From germline, CDR1 is SGHNT and CDR2 YYREEE (reference sequence). Trimming took off 1 base at V and 2 bases at J, with 8 bases between the two ends. For the CDR3, the DNA is TGTGCCAGCAGCTTGCGGGTGGCCACAGATACGCAGTATTTT. Protein sequence: CASSLRVATDTQYF.

V gene TRBV30 combines with J gene TRBJ1-5, with D possibly being TRBD1 (5 bases). Germline V gene data show CDR1 as GTSNPN and CDR2 as SVGIG (reference sequence). This CDR3 has 13 amino acids. V was clipped by 1 base and J by 5 bases, with 9 bases between them. The CDR3 reads CAWSEQEDQPQHF. In DNA, the CDR3 is TGTGCCTGGAGTGAACAGGAAGATCAGCCCCAGCATTTT.

DNA of the CDR3: TGTGCCAGCAGCAACCCCGGGACAGGGGTCGAAGAGCAGTACTTC. It encodes CASSNPGTGVEEQYF. The chain employs TRBV7-2 and TRBJ2-7, with TRBD1 identical over 10 bases. The CDR3 is made up of 15 amino acids. With 5 bases clipped from V and 7 bases from J, the junction kept 11 bases outside the gene matches. From germline, CDR1 is SGHTA and CDR2 FQGNSA.

V and J are TRBV24-1 and TRBJ1-2; TRBD1 matches at 9 bases. V lost 3 bases to trimming and J lost 9 bases; unmatched junction nucleotides: 4. This CDR3 spans 13 amino acids. Germline-derived CDR1 and CDR2 are KGHDR and SFDVKD. The CDR3 protein is CATSDDGQGSYTF. CDR3 nucleotide sequence: TGTGCCACCAGTGATGACGGACAGGGGAGCTACACCTTC.

With regard to this clone: Distinct nucleotide sequences in the sample also encode this CDR3. The chain is built from TRBV7-2 and TRBJ2-3, with 7 positions matching TRBD2. The CDR3 sequence is 14 residues long. The germline CDR1 and CDR2 sequences are SGHTA and FQGNSA. V shed 3 bases and J 2 bases; nucleotides not matched to a gene: 2. The CDR3 DNA reads TGTGCCAGCAGCTTCAGCGGGGCCACAGATACGCAGTATTTT. Translating it yields CASSFSGATDTQYF.

This sequence joins TRBV13 and TRBJ1-4; 7 bases agree with TRBD1. CDR1 and CDR2 (germline): PRHDT, FYEKMQ (reference sequence). Trimming at V came to 5 bases and at J to 4 bases, leaving 13 bases not matched to a gene. This CDR3 has 17 residues. This CDR3 reads CASSPGERGRGNEKLFF. The CDR3 DNA reads TGTGCCAGCAGCCCCGGTGAGAGGGGGCGAGGTAATGAAAAACTGTTTTTT.

The chain uses TRBV7-8 and TRBJ1-2; 7 bases fit TRBD1. CDR3 length equals 14 residues. CDR1 is SGHVS and CDR2 is FQNEAQ in the germline V gene. J lost 6 bases, V lost 1 base, and 5 bases had no gene match. For the CDR3, the DNA is TGTGCCAGCAGCTTAGATACAGGGGTGAATGGCTACACCTTC. It codes for CASSLDTGVNGYTF.

This clone came up once. V is TRBV5-1 and J is TRBJ2-7, with D perhaps TRBD2 (6 bases). CDR3 size: 16 residues. The germline V gene encodes CDR1 SGHRS and CDR2 YFSETQ. The V gene lost 4 bases and the J gene lost 5 bases, with 22 bases spanning the gap. The CDR3 sequence is CASSGTGDSLVHEQYF. The CDR3 region has the DNA TGCGCCAGCAGCGGGACGGGAGACAGCCTGGTACACGAGCAGTACTTC.